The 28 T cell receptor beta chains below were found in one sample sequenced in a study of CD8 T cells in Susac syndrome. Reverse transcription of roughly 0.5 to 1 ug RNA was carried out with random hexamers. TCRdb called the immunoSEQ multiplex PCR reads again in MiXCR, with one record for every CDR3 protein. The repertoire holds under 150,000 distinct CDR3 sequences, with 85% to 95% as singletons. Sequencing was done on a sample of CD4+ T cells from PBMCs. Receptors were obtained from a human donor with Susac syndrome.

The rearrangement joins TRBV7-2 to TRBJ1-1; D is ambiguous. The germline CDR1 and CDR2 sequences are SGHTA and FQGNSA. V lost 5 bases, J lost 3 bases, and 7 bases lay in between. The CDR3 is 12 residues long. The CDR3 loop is CASSDRYTEAFF. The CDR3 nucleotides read TGTGCCAGCAGCGATAGGTACACTGAAGCTTTCTTT.

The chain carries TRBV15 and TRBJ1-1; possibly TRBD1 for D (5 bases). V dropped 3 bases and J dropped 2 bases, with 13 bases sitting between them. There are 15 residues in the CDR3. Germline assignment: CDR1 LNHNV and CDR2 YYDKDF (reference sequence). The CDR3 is CATSSRQMGNTEAFF. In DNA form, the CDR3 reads TGTGCCACCAGCAGCCGACAGATGGGAAACACTGAAGCTTTCTTT. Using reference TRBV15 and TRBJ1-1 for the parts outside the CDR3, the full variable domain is DAMVIQNPRYQVTQFGKPVTLSCSQTLNHNVMYWYQQKSSQAPKLLFHYYDKDFNNEADTPDNFQSRRPNTSFCFLDIRSPGLGDTAMYLCATSSRQMGNTEAFFGQGTRLTVV.

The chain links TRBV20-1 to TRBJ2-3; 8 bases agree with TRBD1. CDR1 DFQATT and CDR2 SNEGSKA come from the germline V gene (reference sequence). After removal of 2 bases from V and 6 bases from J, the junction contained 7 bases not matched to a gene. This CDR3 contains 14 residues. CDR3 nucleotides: TGCAGTGCTAGAAGGACAGGGATGCTGGATACGCAGTATTTT. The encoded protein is CSARRTGMLDTQYF.

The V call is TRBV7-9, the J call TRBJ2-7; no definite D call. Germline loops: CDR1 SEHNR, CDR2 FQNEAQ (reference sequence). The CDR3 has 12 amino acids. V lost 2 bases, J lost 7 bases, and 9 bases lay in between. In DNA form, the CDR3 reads TGTGCCAGCAGCTTATCCGGGTGGGAGCAGTACTTC. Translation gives CASSLSGWEQYF. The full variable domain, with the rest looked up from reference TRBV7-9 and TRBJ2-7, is DTGVSQNPRHKITKRGQNVTFRCDPISEHNRLYWYRQTLGQGPEFLTYFQNEAQLEKSRLLSDRFSAERPKGSFSTLEIQRTEQGDSAMYLCASSLSGWEQYFGPGTRLTVT.

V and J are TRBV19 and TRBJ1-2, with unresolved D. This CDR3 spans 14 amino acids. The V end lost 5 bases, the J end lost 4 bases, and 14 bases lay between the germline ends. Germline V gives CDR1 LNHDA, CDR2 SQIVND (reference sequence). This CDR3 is CASSFTQPVYGYTF. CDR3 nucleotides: TGTGCCAGTAGTTTCACCCAGCCGGTCTATGGCTACACCTTC. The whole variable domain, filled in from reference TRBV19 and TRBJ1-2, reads DGGITQSPKYLFRKEGQNVTLSCEQNLNHDAMYWYRQDPGQGLRLIYYSQIVNDFQKGDIAEGYSVSREKKESFPLTVTSAQKNPTAFYLCASSFTQPVYGYTFGSGTRLTVV.

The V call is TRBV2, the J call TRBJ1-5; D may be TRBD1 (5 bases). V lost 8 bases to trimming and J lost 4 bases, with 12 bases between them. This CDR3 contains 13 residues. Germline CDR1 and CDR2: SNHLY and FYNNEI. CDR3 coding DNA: TGTGCCAGCTCCAGGGCCCGGAATCAGCCCCAGCATTTT. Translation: CASSRARNQPQHF. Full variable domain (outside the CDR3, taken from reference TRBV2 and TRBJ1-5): EPEVTQTPSHQVTQMGQEVILRCVPISNHLYFYWYRQILGQKVEFLVSFYNNEISEKSEIFDDQFSVERPDGSNFTLKIRSTKLEDSAMYFCASSRARNQPQHFGDGTRLSIL.

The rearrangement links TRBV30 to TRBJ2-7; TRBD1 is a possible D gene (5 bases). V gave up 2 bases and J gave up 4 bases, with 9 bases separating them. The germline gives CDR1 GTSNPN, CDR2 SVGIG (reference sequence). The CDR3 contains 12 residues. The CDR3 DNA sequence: TGTGCCTGGAGTCAGGGAACGTACGAGCAGTACTTC. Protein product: CAWSQGTYEQYF. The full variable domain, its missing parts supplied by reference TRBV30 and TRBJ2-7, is SQTIHQWPATLVQPVGSPLSLECTVEGTSNPNLYWYRQAAGRGLQLLFYSVGIGQISSEVPQNLSASRPQDRQFILSSKKLLLSDSGFYLCAWSQGTYEQYFGPGTRLTVT.

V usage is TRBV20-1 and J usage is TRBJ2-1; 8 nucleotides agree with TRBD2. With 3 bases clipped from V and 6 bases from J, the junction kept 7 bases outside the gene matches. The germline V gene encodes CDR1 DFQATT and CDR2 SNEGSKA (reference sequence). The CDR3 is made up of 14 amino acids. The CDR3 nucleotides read TGCAGTGCTAGGGGAGCGGGAGTTAGCAATGAGCAGTTCTTC. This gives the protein CSARGAGVSNEQFF.

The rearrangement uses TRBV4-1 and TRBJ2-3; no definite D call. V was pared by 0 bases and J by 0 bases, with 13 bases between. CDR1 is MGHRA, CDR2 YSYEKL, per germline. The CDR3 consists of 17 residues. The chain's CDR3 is CASSQDNRASSTDTQYF. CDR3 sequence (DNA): TGCGCCAGCAGCCAAGATAACCGAGCCTCTAGCACAGATACGCAGTATTTT.

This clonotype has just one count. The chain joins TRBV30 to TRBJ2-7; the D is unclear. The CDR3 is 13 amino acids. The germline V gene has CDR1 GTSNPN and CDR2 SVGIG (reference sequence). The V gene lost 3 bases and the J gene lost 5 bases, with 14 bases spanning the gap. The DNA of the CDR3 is TGTGCCTGGAGGCCTTCCCACGCCCACGAGCAGTACTTC. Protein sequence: CAWRPSHAHEQYF.

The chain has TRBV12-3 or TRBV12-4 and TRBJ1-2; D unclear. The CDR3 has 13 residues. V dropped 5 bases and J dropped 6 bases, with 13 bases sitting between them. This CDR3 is CASSPLSRDGYTF. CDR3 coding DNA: TGTGCCAGCAGTCCCCTTTCCCGGGATGGCTACACCTTC.

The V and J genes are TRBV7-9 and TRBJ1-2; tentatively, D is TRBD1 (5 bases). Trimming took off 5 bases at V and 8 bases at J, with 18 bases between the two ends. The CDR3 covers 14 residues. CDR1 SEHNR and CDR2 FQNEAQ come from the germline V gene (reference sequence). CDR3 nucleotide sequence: TGTGCCAGCAGCCTGGGACCGGGAAATGAGGGCTACACCTTC. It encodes CASSLGPGNEGYTF.

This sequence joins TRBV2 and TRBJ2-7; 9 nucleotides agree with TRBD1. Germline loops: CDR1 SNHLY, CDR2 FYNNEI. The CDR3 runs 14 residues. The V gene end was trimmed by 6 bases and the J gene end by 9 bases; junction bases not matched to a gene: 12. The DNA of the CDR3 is TGTGCCAGCAGCCGGGACAGGGAATCCGGCGGGCAGTACTTC. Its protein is CASSRDRESGGQYF.

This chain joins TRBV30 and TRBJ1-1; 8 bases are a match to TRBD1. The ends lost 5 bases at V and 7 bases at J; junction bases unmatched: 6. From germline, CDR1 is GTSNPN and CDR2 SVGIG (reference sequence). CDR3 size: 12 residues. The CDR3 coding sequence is TGTGCCTGGGGGCAGGGGGCGAATGAAGCTTTCTTT. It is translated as CAWGQGANEAFF. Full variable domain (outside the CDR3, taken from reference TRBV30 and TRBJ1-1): SQTIHQWPATLVQPVGSPLSLECTVEGTSNPNLYWYRQAAGRGLQLLFYSVGIGQISSEVPQNLSASRPQDRQFILSSKKLLLSDSGFYLCAWGQGANEAFFGQGTRLTVV.

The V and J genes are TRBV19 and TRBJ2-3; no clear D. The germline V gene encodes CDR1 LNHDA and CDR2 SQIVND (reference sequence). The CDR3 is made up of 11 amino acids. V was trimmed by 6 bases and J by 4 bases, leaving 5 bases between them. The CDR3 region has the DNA TGTGCCAGTAGCCTTTCAGATACGCAGTATTTT. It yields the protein CASSLSDTQYF.

The CDR3 sequence is CAIRAPDRAEAFF. The CDR3 DNA is TGTGCCATCAGGGCTCCAGACAGGGCTGAAGCTTTCTTT. This rearrangement joins TRBV10-3 to TRBJ1-1; 7 nucleotides match TRBD1. The V gene's germline CDR1 is ENHRY and CDR2 SYGVKD. Trimming at V came to 6 bases and at J to 6 bases, leaving 7 bases not matched to a gene. The CDR3 is 13 amino acids.

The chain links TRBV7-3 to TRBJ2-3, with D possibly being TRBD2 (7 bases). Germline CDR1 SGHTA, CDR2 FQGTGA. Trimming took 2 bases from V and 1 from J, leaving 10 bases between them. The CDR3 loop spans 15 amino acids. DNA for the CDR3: TGTGCCAGCAGCTTAGCGGGGGCGGGCACAGATACGCAGTATTTT. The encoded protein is CASSLAGAGTDTQYF.

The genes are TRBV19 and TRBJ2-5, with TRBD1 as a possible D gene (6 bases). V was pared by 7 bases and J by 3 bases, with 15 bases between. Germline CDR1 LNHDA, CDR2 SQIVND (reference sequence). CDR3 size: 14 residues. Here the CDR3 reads CASKGKGGKETQYF. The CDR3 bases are TGTGCCAGTAAGGGGAAAGGGGGAAAAGAGACCCAGTACTTC.

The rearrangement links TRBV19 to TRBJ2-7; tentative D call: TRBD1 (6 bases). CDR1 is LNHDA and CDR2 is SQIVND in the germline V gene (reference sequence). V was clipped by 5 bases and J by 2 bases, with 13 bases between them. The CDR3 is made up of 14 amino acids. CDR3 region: CASSQQGLAYEQYF. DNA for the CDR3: TGTGCCAGTAGTCAACAGGGTTTGGCCTACGAGCAGTACTTC.

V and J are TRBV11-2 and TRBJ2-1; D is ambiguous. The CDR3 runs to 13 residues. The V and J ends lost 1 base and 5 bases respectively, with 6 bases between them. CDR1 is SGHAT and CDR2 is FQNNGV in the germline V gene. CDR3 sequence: CASSLGLNNEQFF. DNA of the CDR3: TGTGCCAGCAGCTTAGGCTTGAACAATGAGCAGTTCTTC.

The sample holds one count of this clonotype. CDR3 in DNA: TGTGCCAGCAGTTTTCTCAGGGTGGGCACTGAAGCTTTCTTT. Translated: CASSFLRVGTEAFF. This sequence joins TRBV27 and TRBJ1-1, with a tentative D call TRBD1 (5 bases). Germline values: CDR1 MNHEY, CDR2 SMNVEV (reference sequence). The CDR3 has 14 residues. V was clipped by 3 bases and J by 4 bases, with 12 bases between them.

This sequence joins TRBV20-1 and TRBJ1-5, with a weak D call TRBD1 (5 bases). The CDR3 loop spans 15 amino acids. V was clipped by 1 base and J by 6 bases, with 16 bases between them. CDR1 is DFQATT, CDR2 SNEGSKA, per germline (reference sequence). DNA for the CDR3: TGCAGTGCTAGAGCCTCGATAGGGGACGGTCAGCCCCAGCATTTT. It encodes CSARASIGDGQPQHF.

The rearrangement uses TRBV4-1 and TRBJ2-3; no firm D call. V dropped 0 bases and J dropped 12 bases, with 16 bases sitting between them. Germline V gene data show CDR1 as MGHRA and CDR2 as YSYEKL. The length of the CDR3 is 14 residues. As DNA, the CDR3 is TGCGCCAGCAGCCAAGAATCCGCCAGTCGCCGTCAGTATTTT. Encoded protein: CASSQESASRRQYF.

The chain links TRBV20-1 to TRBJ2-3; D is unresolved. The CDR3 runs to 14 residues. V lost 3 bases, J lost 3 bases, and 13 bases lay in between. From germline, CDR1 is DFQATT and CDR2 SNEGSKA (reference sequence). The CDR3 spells CSARARDGTDTQYF. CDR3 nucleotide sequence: TGCAGTGCTAGGGCCAGAGATGGGACAGATACGCAGTATTTT.

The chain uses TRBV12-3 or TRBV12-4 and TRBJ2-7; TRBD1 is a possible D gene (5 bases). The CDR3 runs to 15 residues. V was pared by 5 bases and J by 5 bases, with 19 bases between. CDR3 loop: CASSRPGRVQHEQYF. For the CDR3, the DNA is TGTGCCAGCAGTCGACCGGGCAGGGTCCAGCACGAGCAGTACTTC.

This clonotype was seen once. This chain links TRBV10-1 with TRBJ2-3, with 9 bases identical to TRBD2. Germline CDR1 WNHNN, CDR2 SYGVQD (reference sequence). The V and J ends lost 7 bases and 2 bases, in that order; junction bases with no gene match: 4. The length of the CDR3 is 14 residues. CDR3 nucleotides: TGCGCCAGCAACGCGGGGGGGCACACAGATACGCAGTATTTT. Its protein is CASNAGGHTDTQYF.

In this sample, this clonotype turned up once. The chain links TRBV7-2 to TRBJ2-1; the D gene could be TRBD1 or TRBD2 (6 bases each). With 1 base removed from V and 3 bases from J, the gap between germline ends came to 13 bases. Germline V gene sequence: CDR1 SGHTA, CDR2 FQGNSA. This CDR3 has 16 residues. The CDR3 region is CASSLVPGGGYNEQFF. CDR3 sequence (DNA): TGTGCCAGCAGCTTAGTTCCCGGGGGCGGCTACAATGAGCAGTTCTTC.

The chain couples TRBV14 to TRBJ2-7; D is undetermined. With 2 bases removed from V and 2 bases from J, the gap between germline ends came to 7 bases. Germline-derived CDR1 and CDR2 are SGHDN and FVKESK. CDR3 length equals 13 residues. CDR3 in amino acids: CASSQSTPYEQYF. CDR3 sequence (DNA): TGTGCCAGCAGCCAATCGACACCCTACGAGCAGTACTTC. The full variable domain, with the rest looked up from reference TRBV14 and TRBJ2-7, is EAGVTQFPSHSVIEKGQTVTLRCDPISGHDNLYWYRRVMGKEIKFLLHFVKESKQDESGMPNNRFLAERTGGTYSTLKVQPAELEDSGVYFCASSQSTPYEQYFGPGTRLTVT.